These T cell receptor beta chains were read from a single sample in a study of OX40 agonist ivuxolimab in advanced cancers. Libraries were prepared by immunoSEQ multiplex PCR; TCRdb keeps only in-frame clonotypes and omits some of them. The repertoire includes around 83,000 clones, 91% of them detected once, and 2.3% sits in the top ten. The sample was CD4+ or CD8+ T cells sorted from blood, taken in a trial of the OX40 agonist ivuxolimab. These TCRs come from an adult with an advanced solid tumor such as melanoma, head and neck, liver or kidney cancer. Each CDR3 is given without its conserved first and last residue.

j_call v_call cdr3_aa
TRBJ2-6 TRBV6-1 ASSEFPGANVLT
TRBJ2-1 TRBV5-1 ASSETIGPNEQF
TRBJ2-2 TRBV5-6 ASSLVTADTGELF
TRBJ1-5 TRBV28 ASNTPQGYKPQH
TRBJ2-7 TRBV10-3 AISEQGLSYEQY
TRBJ2-1 TRBV7-9 ASSLAGGRGNEQF
TRBJ2-5 TRBV11-3 ASSPRGGEGRETQY
TRBJ2-7 TRBV29-1 SVVFRAGRYEQY
TRBJ1-2 TRBV18 ASSPPTGGDYT
TRBJ2-7 TRBV28 ASSIPGPAYEQY
TRBJ1-1 TRBV7-2 ASSSQGALTEAF
TRBJ1-1 TRBV5-4 ASSSQNTEAF
TRBJ2-3 TRBV11-2 ASSFSSGSDTQY
TRBJ1-1 TRBV28 ASSLVGLNTEAF
TRBJ2-2 TRBV4-3 ASSRTGGGGPNTGELF
TRBJ2-5 TRBV6-5 ASSSGLAGVETQY
TRBJ2-1 TRBV4-1 ASSKRQGDTPSSSYNEQF
TRBJ2-1 TRBV5-1 ASSTEAGTEQF
TRBJ2-3 TRBV5-1 ASSQGLAGDTQY
TRBJ1-2 TRBV28 ASSSYPGQDESYGYT
TRBJ2-7 TRBV10-2 ASSESNKFEPYEQY
TRBJ1-2 TRBV5-5 ASSSGQGGSYT
TRBJ2-3 TRBV6-4 ASSDSGGTDTQY